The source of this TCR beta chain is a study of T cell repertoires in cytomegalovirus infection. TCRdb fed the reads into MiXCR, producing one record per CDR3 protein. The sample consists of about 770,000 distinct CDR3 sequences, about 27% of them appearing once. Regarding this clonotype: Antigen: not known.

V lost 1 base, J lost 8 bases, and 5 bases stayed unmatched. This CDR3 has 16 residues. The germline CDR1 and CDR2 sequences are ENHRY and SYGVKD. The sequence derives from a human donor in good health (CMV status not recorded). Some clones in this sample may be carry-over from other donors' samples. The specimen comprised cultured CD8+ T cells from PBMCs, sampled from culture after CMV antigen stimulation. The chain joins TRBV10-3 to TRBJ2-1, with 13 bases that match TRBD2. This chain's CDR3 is CAISELTSGGADEQFF. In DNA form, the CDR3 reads TGTGCCATCAGTGAGTTAACTAGCGGGGGGGCGGATGAGCAGTTCTTC.